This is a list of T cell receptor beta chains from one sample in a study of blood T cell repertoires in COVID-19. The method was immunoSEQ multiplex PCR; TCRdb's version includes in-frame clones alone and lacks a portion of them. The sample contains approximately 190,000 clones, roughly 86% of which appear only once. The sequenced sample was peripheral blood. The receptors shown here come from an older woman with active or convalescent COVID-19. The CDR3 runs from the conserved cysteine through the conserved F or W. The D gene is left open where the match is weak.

CDR3: CASSSMAEGYEQYF
DNA: TGTGCCAGCAGCTCTATGGCAGAGGGCTACGAGCAGTACTTC
V: TRBV11-3
D: NA
J: TRBJ2-7

CDR3: CASSIGQDRTYEQYF
DNA: TGTGCCAGTAGTATAGGGCAGGACAGGACTTACGAGCAGTACTTC
V: TRBV19
D: TRBD1
J: TRBJ2-7

CDR3: CASRASGKKATGELFF
DNA: TGTGCCAGTAGGGCTAGCGGGAAAAAAGCCACCGGGGAGCTGTTTTTT
V: TRBV19
D: TRBD2
J: TRBJ2-2

CDR3: CASSLGRGSDGSNQPQHF
DNA: TGTGCCAGCAGTTTAGGCCGGGGAAGCGACGGGAGCAATCAGCCCCAGCATTTT
V: TRBV28
D: NA
J: TRBJ1-5

CDR3: CATSDPRTGEAFF
DNA: TGTGCCACCAGTGACCCCCGGACAGGTGAAGCTTTCTTT
V: TRBV24-1
D: TRBD1
J: TRBJ1-1

CDR3: CASSLIGQGAGYTF
DNA: TGTGCCAGCAGCTTGATTGGCCAGGGGGCTGGCTACACCTTC
V: TRBV5-4
D: TRBD1
J: TRBJ1-2

CDR3: CASRRSSNEKLFF
DNA: TGTGCCAGCAGGCGGAGTTCTAATGAAAAACTGTTTTTT
V: TRBV6-5
D: NA
J: TRBJ1-4

CDR3: CASSPPGLVYGYTF
DNA: TGTGCCAGCAGTCCTCCAGGGCTAGTCTATGGCTACACCTTC
V: TRBV28
D: NA
J: TRBJ1-2

CDR3: CASSYSARGVAIQPQHF
DNA: TGTGCCAGCAGTTACTCGGCCAGGGGTGTAGCGATTCAGCCCCAGCATTTT
V: TRBV6-7
D: NA
J: TRBJ1-5

CDR3: CASSLWSRQGANTGELFF
DNA: TGCGCCAGCAGCTTGTGGTCCAGACAGGGGGCGAACACCGGGGAGCTGTTTTTT
V: TRBV5-1
D: TRBD1
J: TRBJ2-2

CDR3: CASSLTSGSSEQFF
DNA: TGTGCCAGCAGCTTGACTAGCGGGAGTAGTGAGCAGTTCTTC
V: TRBV5-4
D: TRBD2
J: TRBJ2-1